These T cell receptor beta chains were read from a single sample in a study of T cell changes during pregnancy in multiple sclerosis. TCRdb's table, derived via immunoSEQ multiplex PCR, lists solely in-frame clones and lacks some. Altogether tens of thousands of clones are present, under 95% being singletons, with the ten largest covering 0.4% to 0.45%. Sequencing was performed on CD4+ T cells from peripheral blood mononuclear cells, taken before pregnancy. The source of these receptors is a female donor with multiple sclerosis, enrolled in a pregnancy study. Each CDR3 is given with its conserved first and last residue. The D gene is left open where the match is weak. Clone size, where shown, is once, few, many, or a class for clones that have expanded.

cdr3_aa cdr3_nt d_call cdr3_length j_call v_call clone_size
CASSLPGLAGVEQYF TGTGCCAGCAGCTTGCCGGGACTAGCGGGAGTCGAGCAGTACTTC TRBD2 15 TRBJ2-7 TRBV5-4 .
CAISHTDMGYGYTF TGTGCCATCAGTCATACCGACATGGGCTATGGCTACACCTTC . 14 TRBJ1-2 TRBV10-3 .
CAWSVQSTGVLYEQYF TGTGCCTGGAGTGTACAGTCGACAGGGGTACTCTACGAGCAGTACTTC TRBD1 16 TRBJ2-7 TRBV30 .
CASSSREQGAAYEQYF TGTGCCAGCAGTTCGCGGGAACAGGGGGCAGCCTACGAGCAGTACTTC TRBD1 16 TRBJ2-7 TRBV6-6 .
CASSWSPGSGEAFF TGTGCCAGCAGCTGGTCCCCAGGTAGCGGTGAAGCTTTCTTT . 14 TRBJ1-1 TRBV7-3 few
CASSRGSGGYTGELFF TGCGCCAGCAGCCGAGGTAGCGGGGGGTACACCGGGGAGCTGTTTTTT TRBD2 16 TRBJ2-2 TRBV5-1 .
CASTLQGALGYTF TGTGCCAGCACCCTACAGGGGGCGCTTGGCTACACCTTC TRBD1 13 TRBJ1-2 TRBV5-4 .
CSVAQGVGNTIYF TGCAGCGTTGCACAGGGAGTAGGAAACACCATATATTTT . 13 TRBJ1-3 TRBV29-1 .
CSARTGITQHF TGCAGTGCTAGGACCGGGATTACCCAGCATTTT . 11 TRBJ1-5 TRBV20-1 .
CASSLGAGASNQPQHF TGCGCCAGCAGCTTGGGGGCAGGGGCTAGCAATCAGCCCCAGCATTTT . 16 TRBJ1-5 TRBV5-1 .
CASSLLGGTSGGEETQYF TGTGCCAGCAGCTTGCTGGGGGGGACTAGCGGGGGCGAAGAGACCCAGTACTTC TRBD2 18 TRBJ2-5 TRBV11-2 .
CASSLLSGSTDTQYF TGTGCCAGCAGTTTACTAAGCGGGAGCACAGATACGCAGTATTTT . 15 TRBJ2-3 TRBV27 .
CASSLVAGRSYNEQFF TGCGCCAGCAGCTTGGTGGCGGGCCGCTCCTACAATGAGCAGTTCTTC . 16 TRBJ2-1 TRBV5-1 .
CATSTPIGQGRNTGELFF TGTGCCACCAGCACCCCCATCGGACAGGGACGTAACACCGGGGAGCTGTTTTTT TRBD1 18 TRBJ2-2 TRBV15 .